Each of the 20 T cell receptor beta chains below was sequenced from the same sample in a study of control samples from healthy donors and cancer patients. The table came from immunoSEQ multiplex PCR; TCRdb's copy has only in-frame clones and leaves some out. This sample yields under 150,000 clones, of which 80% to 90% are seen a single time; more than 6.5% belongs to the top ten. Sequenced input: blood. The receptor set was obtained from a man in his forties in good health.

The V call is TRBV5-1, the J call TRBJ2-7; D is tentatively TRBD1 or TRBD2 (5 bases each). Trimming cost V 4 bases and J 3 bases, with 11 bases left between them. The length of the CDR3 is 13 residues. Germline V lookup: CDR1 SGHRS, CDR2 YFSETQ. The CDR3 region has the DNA TGCGCCAGCAGCCTGGGGGACGGCTACGAGCAGTACTTC. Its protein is CASSLGDGYEQYF.

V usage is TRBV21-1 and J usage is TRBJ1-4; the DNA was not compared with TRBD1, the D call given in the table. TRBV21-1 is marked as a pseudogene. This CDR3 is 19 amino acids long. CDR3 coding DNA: TGTGCCAGCAGCAACTCGGACAGGGTTAATCTATCGGGAAGGGAAAAACTGTTTTTT. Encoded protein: CASSNSDRVNLSGREKLFF.

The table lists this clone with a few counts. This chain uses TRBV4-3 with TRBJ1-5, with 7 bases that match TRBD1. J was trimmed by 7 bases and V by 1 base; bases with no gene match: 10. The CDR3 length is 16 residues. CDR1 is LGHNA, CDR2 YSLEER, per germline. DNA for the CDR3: TGCGCCAGCAGCCAAGTGTTCCAGGGGGGACGACAGCCCCAGCATTTT. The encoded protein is CASSQVFQGGRQPQHF.

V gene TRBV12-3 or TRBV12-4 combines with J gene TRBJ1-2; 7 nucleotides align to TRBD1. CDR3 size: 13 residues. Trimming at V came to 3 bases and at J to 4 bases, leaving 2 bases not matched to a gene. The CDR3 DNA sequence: TGTGCCAGCAGTTTTGGGGACAGCTATGGCTACACCTTC. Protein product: CASSFGDSYGYTF.

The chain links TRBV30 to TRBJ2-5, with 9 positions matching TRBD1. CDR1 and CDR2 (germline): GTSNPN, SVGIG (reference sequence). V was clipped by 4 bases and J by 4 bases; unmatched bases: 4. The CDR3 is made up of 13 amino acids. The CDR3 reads CAWMGQGGETQYF. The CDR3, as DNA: TGTGCCTGGATGGGACAGGGCGGAGAGACCCAGTACTTC.

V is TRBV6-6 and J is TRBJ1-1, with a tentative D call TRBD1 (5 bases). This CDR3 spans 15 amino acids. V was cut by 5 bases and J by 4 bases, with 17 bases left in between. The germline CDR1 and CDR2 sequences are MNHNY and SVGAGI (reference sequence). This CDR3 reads CASSATSAGGTEAFF. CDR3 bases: TGTGCCAGCAGTGCAACATCTGCGGGGGGCACTGAAGCTTTCTTT.

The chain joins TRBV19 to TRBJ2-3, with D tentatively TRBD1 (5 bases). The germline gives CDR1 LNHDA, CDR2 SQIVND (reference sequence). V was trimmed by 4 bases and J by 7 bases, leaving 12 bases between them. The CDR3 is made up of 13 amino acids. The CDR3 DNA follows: TGTGCCAGTAGTACCCCTGGACATTATACGCAGTATTTT. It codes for CASSTPGHYTQYF.

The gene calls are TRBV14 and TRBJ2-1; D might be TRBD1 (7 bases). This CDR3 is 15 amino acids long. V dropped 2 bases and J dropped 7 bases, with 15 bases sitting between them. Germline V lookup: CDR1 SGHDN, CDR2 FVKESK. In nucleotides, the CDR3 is TGTGCCAGCAGCCAACAGGGGGGCCCAGGGAATGAGCAGTTCTTC. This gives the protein CASSQQGGPGNEQFF.

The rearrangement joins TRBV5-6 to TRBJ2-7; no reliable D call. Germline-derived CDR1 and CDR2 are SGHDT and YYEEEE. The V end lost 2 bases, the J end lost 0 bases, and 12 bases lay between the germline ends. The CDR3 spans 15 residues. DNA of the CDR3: TGTGCCAGCAGCTTTGTCGGTCAGAGCTCCTACGAGCAGTACTTC. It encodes CASSFVGQSSYEQYF.

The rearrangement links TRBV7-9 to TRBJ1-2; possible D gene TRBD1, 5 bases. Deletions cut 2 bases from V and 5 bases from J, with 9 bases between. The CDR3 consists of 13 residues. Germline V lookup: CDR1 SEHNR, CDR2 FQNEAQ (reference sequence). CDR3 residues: CASSLPGGYGYTF. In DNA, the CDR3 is TGTGCCAGCAGCTTACCGGGGGGATATGGCTACACCTTC.

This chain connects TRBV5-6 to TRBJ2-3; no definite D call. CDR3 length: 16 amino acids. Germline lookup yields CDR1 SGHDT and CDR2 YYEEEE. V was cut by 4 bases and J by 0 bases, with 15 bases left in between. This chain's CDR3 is CASSEMGGVSTDTQYF. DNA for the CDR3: TGTGCCAGCAGCGAGATGGGCGGCGTCAGCACAGATACGCAGTATTTT.

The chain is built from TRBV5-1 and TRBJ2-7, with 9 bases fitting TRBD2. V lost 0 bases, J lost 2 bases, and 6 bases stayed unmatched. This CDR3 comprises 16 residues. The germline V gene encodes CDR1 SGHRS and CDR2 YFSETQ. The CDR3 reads CASSLVSLAGTYEQYF. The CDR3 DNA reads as TGCGCCAGCAGCTTGGTCTCACTAGCGGGTACCTACGAGCAGTACTTC.

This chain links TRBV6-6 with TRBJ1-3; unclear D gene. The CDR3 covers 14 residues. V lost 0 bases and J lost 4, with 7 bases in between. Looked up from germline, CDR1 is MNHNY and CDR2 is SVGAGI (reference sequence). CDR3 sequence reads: CASSYSSPGNTIYF. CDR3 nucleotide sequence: TGTGCCAGCAGTTACTCGAGTCCCGGAAACACCATATATTTT.

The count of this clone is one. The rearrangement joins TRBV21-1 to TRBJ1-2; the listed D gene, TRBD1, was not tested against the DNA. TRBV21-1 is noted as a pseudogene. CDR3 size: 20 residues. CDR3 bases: TGTGCCAGCAGCAAAGTGGTCTTGGCGCACAGGGGGAGGGTTATTCATGGCTACACCTTC. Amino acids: CASSKVVLAHRGRVIHGYTF.

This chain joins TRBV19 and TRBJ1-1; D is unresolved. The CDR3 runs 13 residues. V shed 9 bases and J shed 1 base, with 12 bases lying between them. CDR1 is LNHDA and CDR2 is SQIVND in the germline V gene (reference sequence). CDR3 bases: TGTGCCAGCACCCAGGCAGGGAACACTGAAGCTTTCTTT. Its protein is CASTQAGNTEAFF.

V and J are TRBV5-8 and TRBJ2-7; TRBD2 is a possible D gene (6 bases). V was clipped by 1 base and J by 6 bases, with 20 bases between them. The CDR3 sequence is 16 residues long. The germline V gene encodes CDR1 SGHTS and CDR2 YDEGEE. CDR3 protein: CASSLYGFSVGGEQYF. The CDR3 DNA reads TGTGCCAGCAGCTTGTATGGCTTTTCGGTGGGGGGCGAGCAGTACTTC.

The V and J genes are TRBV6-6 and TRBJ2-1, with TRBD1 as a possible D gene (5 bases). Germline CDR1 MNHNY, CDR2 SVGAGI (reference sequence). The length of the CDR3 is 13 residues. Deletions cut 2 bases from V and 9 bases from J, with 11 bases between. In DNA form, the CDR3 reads TGTGCCAGCAGTTACCATGGACAACCTGAGCAGTTCTTC. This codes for CASSYHGQPEQFF.

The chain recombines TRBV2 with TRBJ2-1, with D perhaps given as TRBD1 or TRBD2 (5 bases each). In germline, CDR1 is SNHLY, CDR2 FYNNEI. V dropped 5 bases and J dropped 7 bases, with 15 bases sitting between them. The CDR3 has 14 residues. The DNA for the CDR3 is TGTGCCAGCAGTCGGGACCCAGGTGGAAATGAGCAGTTCTTC. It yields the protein CASSRDPGGNEQFF.

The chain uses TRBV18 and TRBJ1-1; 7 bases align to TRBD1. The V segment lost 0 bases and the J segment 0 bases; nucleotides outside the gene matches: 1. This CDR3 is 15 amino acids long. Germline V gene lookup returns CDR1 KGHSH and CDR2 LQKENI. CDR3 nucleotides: TGTGCCAGCTCACCACCGACAGGGATGAACACTGAAGCTTTCTTT. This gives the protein CASSPPTGMNTEAFF.

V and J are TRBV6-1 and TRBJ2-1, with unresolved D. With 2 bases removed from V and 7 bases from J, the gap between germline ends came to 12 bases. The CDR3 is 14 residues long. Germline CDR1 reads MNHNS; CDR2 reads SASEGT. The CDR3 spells CASSEYGARNEQFF. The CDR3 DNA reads TGTGCCAGCAGTGAATATGGAGCACGGAATGAGCAGTTCTTC.